This T cell receptor (beta chain) was sequenced for a study of cytomegalovirus exposure and HLA in healthy donors. PCR involved 60 Vbeta and 13 Jbeta primers. Original analysis: A later analysis counted 65 million to 80 million unique TCR beta chains, about 10 million shared. Repertoires were generated with immunoSEQ multiplex PCR, while TCRdb's copy carries only in-frame clones and drops some. The V and J calls and the clone size are those of that table, but D and trimming were determined from the DNA. Of approximately 90,000 clones listed, about four fifths were seen once; the top ten hold around 5%. General study results and limits: 87-base-pair reads could not separate some V segments, including TRBV6-2 and TRBV6-3.

In regard to this clone: Its specificity is unknown.

V lost 6 bases and J 2 bases, leaving 10 bases between the germline ends. Germline CDR1 reads SEHNR; CDR2 reads FQNEAQ (reference sequence). The CDR3 contains 14 residues. The chain has TRBV7-9 and TRBJ1-4; D is uncertain. This sequence originates from a woman aged 35 to 49 in good health and CMV-seronegative. Source material: PBMCs. CDR3 loop: CASSRGGTNEKLFF. CDR3 nucleotide sequence: TGTGCCAGCAGTAGAGGAGGTACTAATGAAAAACTGTTTTTT.